One sample yielded the 6 T cell receptor beta chains listed below, sequenced in a study of T cell responses to AZD1222 COVID-19 vaccine. Method: immunoSEQ multiplex PCR; TCRdb's copy keeps in-frame clones and lacks some. The sample lists 120,000 or so clones, about four fifths occurring once. Sequences were derived from peripheral blood, sampled on day 0 of AZD1222 vaccination. These receptors came from an adult in good health.

There are a few counts of this clone. The genes are TRBV3-1 (or the pseudogene TRBV3-2) and TRBJ2-7; 7 bases agree with TRBD1. The CDR3 is made up of 13 amino acids. V shed 5 bases and J 6 bases; nucleotides not matched to a gene: 7. In germline, CDR1 is LGHDT, CDR2 YNNKEL (reference sequence). The CDR3 is CASSSDRVSEQYF. DNA for the CDR3: TGTGCCAGCAGCTCTGACAGGGTCAGCGAGCAGTACTTC.

The chain carries TRBV7-8 and TRBJ2-1, with D possibly TRBD2 on 5 matching bases. The V end was cut by 4 bases, the J end by 7 bases, with 11 bases between. Germline CDR1 is SGHVS and CDR2 is FQNEAQ. CDR3 length: 13 amino acids. CDR3 DNA: TGTGCCAGCAGCTCCTTAACTAGAAATGAGCAGTTCTTC. Its translation: CASSSLTRNEQFF.

The rearrangement links TRBV6-4 to TRBJ2-7; 9 nucleotides line up with TRBD2. V gave up 4 bases and J gave up 3 bases; unmatched junction bases: 13. This CDR3 comprises 17 residues. Germline V CDR1 and CDR2: MRHNA, SNTAGT. The CDR3 nucleotides read TGTGCCAGCAGTGCCTCGATAGGTAGCGGGGGTTGCTACGAGCAGTACTTC. It yields the protein CASSASIGSGGCYEQYF.

V is TRBV4-3 and J is TRBJ2-7; 14 bases align to TRBD2. The germline gives CDR1 LGHNA, CDR2 YSLEER. The V segment lost 1 base and the J segment 4 bases; nucleotides outside the gene matches: 6. CDR3 size: 17 residues. The CDR3 DNA reads as TGCGCCAGCAGCCAAGCCCGACTAGCGGGAGGGCCGTACGAGCAGTACTTC. Translation gives CASSQARLAGGPYEQYF.

This clone has just a few counts. V usage is TRBV28 and J usage is TRBJ1-2, with D unresolved. CDR1 is MDHEN, CDR2 SYDVKM, per germline. Trimming left V 6 bases short and J 5 bases short, with 13 bases between. The CDR3 length is 13 residues. This CDR3 reads CASRTGGVYGYTF. Here the CDR3 DNA reads TGTGCCAGCAGAACTGGCGGAGTGTATGGCTACACCTTC.

The chain carries TRBV9 and TRBJ2-5; D not resolved. Per the germline V gene, CDR1 is SGDLS and CDR2 is YYNGEE. Trimming pared 0 bases from V and 5 bases from J, leaving 17 bases between. This CDR3 region has 16 residues. Here the CDR3 DNA reads TGTGCCAGCAGCGTAGCTAGTGGACCCCTGGGGGAGACCCAGTACTTC. Protein: CASSVASGPLGETQYF.